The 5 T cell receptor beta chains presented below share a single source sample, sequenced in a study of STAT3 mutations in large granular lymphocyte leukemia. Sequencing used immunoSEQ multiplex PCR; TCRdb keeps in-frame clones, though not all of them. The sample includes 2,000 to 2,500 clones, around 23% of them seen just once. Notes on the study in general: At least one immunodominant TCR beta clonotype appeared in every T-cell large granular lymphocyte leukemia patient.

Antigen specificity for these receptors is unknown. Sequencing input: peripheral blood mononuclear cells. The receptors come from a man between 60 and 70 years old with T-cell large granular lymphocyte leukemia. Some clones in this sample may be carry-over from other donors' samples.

The CDR3 nucleotides are TGTGCCTGGCACGCTAATGAAAAACTGTTTTTT. As protein: CAWHANEKLFF. The rearrangement joins TRBV30 to TRBJ1-4; no definite D call. CDR1 and CDR2 from the germline V gene are GTSNPN and SVGIG (reference sequence). The V end lost 5 bases, the J end lost 3 bases, and 4 bases lay between the germline ends. The CDR3 has 11 residues.

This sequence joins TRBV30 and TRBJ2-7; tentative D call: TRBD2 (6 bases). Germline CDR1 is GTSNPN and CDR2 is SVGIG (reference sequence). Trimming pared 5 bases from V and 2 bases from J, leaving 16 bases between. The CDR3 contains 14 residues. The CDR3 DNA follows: TGTGCCTGGGACACGGGGGTCAGGACCTACGAGCAGTACTTC. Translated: CAWDTGVRTYEQYF.

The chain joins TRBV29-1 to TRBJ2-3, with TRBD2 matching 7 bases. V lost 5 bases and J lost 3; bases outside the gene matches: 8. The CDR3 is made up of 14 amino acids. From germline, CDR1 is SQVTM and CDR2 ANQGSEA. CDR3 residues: CSVMSGGRTDTQYF. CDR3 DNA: TGCAGCGTTATGTCGGGAGGACGAACAGATACGCAGTATTTT.

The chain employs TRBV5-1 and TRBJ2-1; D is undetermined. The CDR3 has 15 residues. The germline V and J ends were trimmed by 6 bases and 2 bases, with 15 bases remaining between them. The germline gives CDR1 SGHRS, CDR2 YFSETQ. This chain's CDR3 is CASTREAQTYNEQFF. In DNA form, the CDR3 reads TGCGCCAGCACACGCGAGGCCCAAACCTACAATGAGCAGTTCTTC. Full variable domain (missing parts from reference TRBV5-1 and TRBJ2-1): KAGVTQTPRYLIKTRGQQVTLSCSPISGHRSVSWYQQTPGQGLQFLFEYFSETQRNKGNFPGRFSGRQFSNSRSEMNVSTLELGDSALYLCASTREAQTYNEQFFGPGTRLTVL.

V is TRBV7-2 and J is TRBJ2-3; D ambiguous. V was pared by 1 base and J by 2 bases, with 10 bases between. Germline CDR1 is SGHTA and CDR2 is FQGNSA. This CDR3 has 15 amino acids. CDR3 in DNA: TGTGCCAGCAGCTTAGACCGGGCTTCCACAGATACGCAGTATTTT. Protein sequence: CASSLDRASTDTQYF.